A single sample gave rise to the 10 T cell receptor beta chains below, sequenced in a study of CD8 T cells in ankylosing spondylitis. Overall study results and limits: Ankylosing spondylitis blood seemed to carry a telltale TCR beta motif made of several highly homologous variants.

A single record per CDR3 protein comes from TCRdb applying MiXCR to the 5' RACE reads. The sample lists roughly 700,000 distinct CDR3 sequences; around 20% were seen once. These TCRs' antigens remain unknown. Sequenced: blood, either unsorted or a sorted T cell fraction (not recorded which). The source is a male donor with ankylosing spondylitis.

This chain joins TRBV6-1 and TRBJ2-3, with D perhaps given as TRBD1 or TRBD2 (6 bases each). This CDR3 comprises 16 residues. The V end was cut by 6 bases, the J end by 0 bases, with 16 bases between. Germline V CDR1 and CDR2: MNHNS, SASEGT. CDR3 amino acids: CASSQGWGASTDTQYF. Here the CDR3 DNA reads TGTGCCAGCAGCCAAGGGTGGGGGGCTAGCACAGATACGCAGTATTTT.

In its sample, this clonotype was seen a few times. The chain uses TRBV4-1 and TRBJ2-1; 7 nucleotides line up with TRBD2. The CDR3 has 11 residues. Germline values: CDR1 MGHRA, CDR2 YSYEKL. Losses at the gene ends were 4 bases for V and 12 bases for J; bases not matched to a gene: 3. CDR3 DNA sequence: TGCGCCAGCAGCCCAGGCGGGAGGCAGTTCTTC. As protein: CASSPGGRQFF.

Notes on this clonotype: Germline is not matched at one junction end, which may reflect a read error. The genes are TRBV5-4 and TRBJ2-1; 8 positions agree with TRBD2. Germline V gene lookup returns CDR1 SGHNT and CDR2 YYREEE (reference sequence). The CDR3 loop spans 17 amino acids. CDR3 DNA sequence: TGTGCCAGAAGCTTGTCTTATACGGGAGGGCCGAGTAATGAGCAGTTCTTC. Translation: CARSLSYTGGPSNEQFF.

This chain uses TRBV4-1 with TRBJ1-3; D possibly corresponds to TRBD1 (6 bases). Germline V lookup: CDR1 MGHRA, CDR2 YSYEKL. The CDR3 is 14 residues long. The V end was cut by 8 bases, the J end by 1 base, with 12 bases between. The CDR3 DNA is TGCGCCAGCCGGGACACAATTTCTGGAAACACCATATATTTT. It encodes CASRDTISGNTIYF.

This clonotype was seen repeatedly, ten times or more. The chain couples TRBV2 to TRBJ1-1; D uncertain. The CDR3 runs 13 residues. Germline CDR1 SNHLY, CDR2 FYNNEI. Trimming removed 4 bases from V and 1 base from J, with 7 bases in between. The CDR3 DNA reads as TGTGCCAGCAGTGTACAGACGAACACTGAAGCTTTCTTT. This encodes CASSVQTNTEAFF.

This clonotype was detected only a few times. The chain couples TRBV28 to TRBJ1-5, with TRBD1 as a possible D gene (6 bases). The CDR3 loop spans 17 amino acids. Per the germline V gene, CDR1 is MDHEN and CDR2 is SYDVKM. V was pared by 4 bases and J by 8 bases, with 24 bases between. As DNA, the CDR3 is TGTGCCAGCAGTTCACTACCACAGGGCCGTTTGTGGGAGCCCCAGCATTTT. Translating gives CASSSLPQGRLWEPQHF.

The chain is built from TRBV15 and TRBJ2-1; 8 bases are shared with TRBD2. Trimming at V came to 0 bases and at J to 5 bases, leaving 6 bases not matched to a gene. Germline CDR1 LNHNV, CDR2 YYDKDF (reference sequence). The CDR3 contains 16 residues. The CDR3 sequence: CATSRDRLASNNEQFF. For the CDR3, the DNA is TGTGCCACCAGCAGAGATAGACTAGCGAGCAACAATGAGCAGTTCTTC.

This clonotype was observed at least ten times. This sequence joins TRBV29-1 and TRBJ2-1; TRBD2 matches at 15 bases. The CDR3 totals 19 residues. The ends lost 0 bases at V and 2 bases at J; junction bases unmatched: 8. Germline V gene sequence: CDR1 SQVTM, CDR2 ANQGSEA. CDR3 DNA sequence: TGCAGCGTTGAAGACTTAAGGACTAGCGGGAGGGGGCCCTACAATGAGCAGTTCTTC. Translated, it gives CSVEDLRTSGRGPYNEQFF.

The chain combines TRBV5-6 with TRBJ1-2; D gene uncertain. The germline gives CDR1 SGHDT, CDR2 YYEEEE. Trimming pared 2 bases from V and 7 bases from J, leaving 15 bases between. The CDR3 length is 14 residues. CDR3 DNA: TGTGCCAGCAGCTTACCGGTTGGTCGGGGTGGCTACACCTTC. Encoded protein: CASSLPVGRGGYTF.

This clonotype was observed a few times. The rearrangement uses TRBV12-3 or TRBV12-4 and TRBJ2-2, with no clear D. The CDR3 length is 13 residues. V was shortened by 6 bases and J by 4 bases, with 9 bases between the two germline ends. CDR3 sequence reads: CASRRAGTGELFF. CDR3 nucleotide sequence: TGTGCCAGCAGAAGGGCTGGCACCGGGGAGCTGTTTTTT.